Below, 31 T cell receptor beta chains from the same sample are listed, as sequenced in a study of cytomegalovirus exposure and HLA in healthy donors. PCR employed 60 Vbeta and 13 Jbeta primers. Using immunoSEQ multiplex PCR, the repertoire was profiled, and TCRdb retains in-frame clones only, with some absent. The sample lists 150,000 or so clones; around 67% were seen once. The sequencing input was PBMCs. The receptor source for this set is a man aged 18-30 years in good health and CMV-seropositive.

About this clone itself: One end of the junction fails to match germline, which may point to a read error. The CDR3: CASSLGGGGGTYEQHF. The CDR3 nucleotides read TGTGCCAGCAGCTTAGGGGGCGGGGGCGGCACTTACGAGCAGCACTTC. The chain links TRBV7-6 to TRBJ2-7, with D possibly TRBD2 on 7 matching bases. This CDR3 is built from 16 residues. Germline V gene lookup returns CDR1 SGHVS and CDR2 FNYEAQ.

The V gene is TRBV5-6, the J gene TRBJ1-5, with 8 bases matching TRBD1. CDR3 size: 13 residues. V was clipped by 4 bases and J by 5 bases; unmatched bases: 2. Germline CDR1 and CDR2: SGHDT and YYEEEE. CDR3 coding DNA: TGTGCCAGCAGCATACAGGGGGATCAGCCCCAGCATTTT. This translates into CASSIQGDQPQHF.

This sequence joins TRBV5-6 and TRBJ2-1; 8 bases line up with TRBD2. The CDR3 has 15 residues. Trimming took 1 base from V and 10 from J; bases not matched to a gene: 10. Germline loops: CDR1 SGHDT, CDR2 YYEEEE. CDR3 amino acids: CASSLIQRELGEQFF. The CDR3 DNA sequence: TGTGCCAGCAGCTTGATTCAGCGGGAGTTAGGGGAGCAGTTCTTC.

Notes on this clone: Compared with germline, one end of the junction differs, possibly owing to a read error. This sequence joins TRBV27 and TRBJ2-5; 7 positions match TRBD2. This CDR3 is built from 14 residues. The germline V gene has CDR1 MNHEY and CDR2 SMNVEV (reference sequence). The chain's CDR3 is CAGSKDGGQETQYF. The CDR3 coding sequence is TGTGCCGGCAGCAAGGACGGGGGGCAAGAGACCCAGTACTTC.

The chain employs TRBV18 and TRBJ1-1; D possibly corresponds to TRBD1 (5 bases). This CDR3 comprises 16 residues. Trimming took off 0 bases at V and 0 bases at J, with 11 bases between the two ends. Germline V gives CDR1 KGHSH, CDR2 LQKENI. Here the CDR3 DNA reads TGTGCCAGCTCACCACCGAGAAAGGGGCTGAACACTGAAGCTTTCTTT. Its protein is CASSPPRKGLNTEAFF.

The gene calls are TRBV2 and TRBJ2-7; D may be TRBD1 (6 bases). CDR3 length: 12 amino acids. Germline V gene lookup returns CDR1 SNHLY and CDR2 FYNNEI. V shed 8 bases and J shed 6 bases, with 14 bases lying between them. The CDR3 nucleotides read TGTGCCAGCGGCATTACAGGGCGCGAGCAGTACTTC. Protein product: CASGITGREQYF.

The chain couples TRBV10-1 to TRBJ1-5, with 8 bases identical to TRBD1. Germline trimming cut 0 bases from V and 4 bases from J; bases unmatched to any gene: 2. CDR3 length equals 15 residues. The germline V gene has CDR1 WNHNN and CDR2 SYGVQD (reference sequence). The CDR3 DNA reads TGCGCCAGCAGTGAGTCCGGGACAGGAAATCAGCCCCAGCATTTT. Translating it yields CASSESGTGNQPQHF.

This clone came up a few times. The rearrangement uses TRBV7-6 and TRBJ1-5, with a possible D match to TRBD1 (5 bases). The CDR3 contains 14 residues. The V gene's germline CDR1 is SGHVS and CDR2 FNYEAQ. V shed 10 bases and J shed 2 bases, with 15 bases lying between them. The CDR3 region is CATSGRGGNQPQHF. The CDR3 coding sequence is TGTGCCACAAGTGGGAGGGGTGGCAATCAGCCCCAGCATTTT.

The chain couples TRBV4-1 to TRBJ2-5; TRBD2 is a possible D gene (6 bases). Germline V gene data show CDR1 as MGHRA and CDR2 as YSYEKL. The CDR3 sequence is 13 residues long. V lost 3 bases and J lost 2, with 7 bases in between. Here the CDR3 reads CASSQRDQETQYF. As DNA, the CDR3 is TGCGCCAGCAGCCAGCGGGATCAAGAGACCCAGTACTTC.

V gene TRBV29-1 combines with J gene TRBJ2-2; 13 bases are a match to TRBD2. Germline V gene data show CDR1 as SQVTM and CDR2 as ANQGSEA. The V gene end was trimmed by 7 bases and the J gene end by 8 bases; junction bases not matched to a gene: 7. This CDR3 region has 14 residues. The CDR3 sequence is CSGTGTSGAGELFF. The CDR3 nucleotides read TGCAGCGGAACCGGGACTAGCGGGGCTGGGGAGCTGTTTTTT.

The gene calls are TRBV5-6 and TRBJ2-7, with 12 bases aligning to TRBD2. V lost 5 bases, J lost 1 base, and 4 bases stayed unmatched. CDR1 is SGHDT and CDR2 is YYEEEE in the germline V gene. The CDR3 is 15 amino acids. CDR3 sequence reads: CASRFGTSGSYEQYF. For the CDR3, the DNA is TGTGCCAGCAGGTTCGGGACTAGCGGGTCCTACGAGCAGTACTTC.

For the CDR3, the DNA is TGTGCCAGTACCAGAGGGACAGGGTCCCACGAGCAGTACTTC. The encoded protein is CASTRGTGSHEQYF. The chain is built from TRBV19 and TRBJ2-7, with 9 bases that match TRBD1. This CDR3 spans 14 amino acids. Germline trimming cut 7 bases from V and 5 bases from J; bases unmatched to any gene: 9. Germline V gives CDR1 LNHDA, CDR2 SQIVND (reference sequence).

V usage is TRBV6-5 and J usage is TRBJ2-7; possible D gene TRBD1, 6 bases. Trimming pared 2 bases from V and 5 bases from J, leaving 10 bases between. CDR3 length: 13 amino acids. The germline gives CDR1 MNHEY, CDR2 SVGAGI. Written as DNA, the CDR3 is TGTGCCAGCAGTTACGGCAGGGGCCACGAGCAGTACTTC. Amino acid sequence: CASSYGRGHEQYF.

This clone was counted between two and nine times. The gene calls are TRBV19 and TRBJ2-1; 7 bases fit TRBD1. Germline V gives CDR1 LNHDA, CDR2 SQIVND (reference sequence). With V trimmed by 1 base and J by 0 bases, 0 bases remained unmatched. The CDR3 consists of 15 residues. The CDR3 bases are TGTGCCAGTAGTATAGGGGACAGCTCCTACAATGAGCAGTTCTTC. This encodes CASSIGDSSYNEQFF.

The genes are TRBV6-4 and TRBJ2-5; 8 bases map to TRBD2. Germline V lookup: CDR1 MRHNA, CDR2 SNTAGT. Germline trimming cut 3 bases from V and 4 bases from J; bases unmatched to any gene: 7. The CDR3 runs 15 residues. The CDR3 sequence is CASSEKGAGGETQYF. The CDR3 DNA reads TGTGCCAGCAGTGAAAAAGGGGCGGGAGGAGAGACCCAGTACTTC.

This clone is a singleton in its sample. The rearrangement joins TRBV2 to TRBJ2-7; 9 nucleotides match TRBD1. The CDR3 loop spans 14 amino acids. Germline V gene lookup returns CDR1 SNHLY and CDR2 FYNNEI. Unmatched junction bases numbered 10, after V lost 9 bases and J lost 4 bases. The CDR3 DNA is TGTGCCAGGGACCCGACAGGGGGAGGTTACGAGCAGTACTTC. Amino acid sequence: CARDPTGGGYEQYF.

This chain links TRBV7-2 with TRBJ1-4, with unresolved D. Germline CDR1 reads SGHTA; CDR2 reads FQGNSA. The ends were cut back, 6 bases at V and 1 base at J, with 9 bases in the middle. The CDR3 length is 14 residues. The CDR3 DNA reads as TGTGCCAGCAGTCAGCGGGGAACTAATGAAAAACTGTTTTTT. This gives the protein CASSQRGTNEKLFF.

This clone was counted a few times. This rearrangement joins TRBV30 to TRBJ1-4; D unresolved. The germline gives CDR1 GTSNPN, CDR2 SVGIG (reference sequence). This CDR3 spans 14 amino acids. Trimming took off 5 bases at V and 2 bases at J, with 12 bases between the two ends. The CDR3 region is CAWVPTDTNEKLFF. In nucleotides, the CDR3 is TGTGCCTGGGTTCCTACAGATACTAATGAAAAACTGTTTTTT. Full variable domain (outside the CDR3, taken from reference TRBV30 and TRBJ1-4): SQTIHQWPATLVQPVGSPLSLECTVEGTSNPNLYWYRQAAGRGLQLLFYSVGIGQISSEVPQNLSASRPQDRQFILSSKKLLLSDSGFYLCAWVPTDTNEKLFFGSGTQLSVL.

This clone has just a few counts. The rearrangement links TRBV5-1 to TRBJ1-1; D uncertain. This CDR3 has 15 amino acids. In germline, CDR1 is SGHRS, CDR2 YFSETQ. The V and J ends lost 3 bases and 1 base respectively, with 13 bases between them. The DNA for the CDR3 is TGCGCCAGCAGCTCGCCGGAGGGAGGGAACACTGAAGCTTTCTTT. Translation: CASSSPEGGNTEAFF.

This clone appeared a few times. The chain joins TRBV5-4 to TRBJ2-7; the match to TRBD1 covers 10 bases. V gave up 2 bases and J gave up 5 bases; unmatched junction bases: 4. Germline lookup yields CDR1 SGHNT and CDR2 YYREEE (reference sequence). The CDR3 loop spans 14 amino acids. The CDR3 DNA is TGTGCCAGCAGCTTCCGGGACAGGGGAGACGAGCAGTACTTC. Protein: CASSFRDRGDEQYF.

The CDR3 loop is CASSPLGQLSYNEQFF. The CDR3 DNA follows: TGTGCCAGCAGTCCCCTCGGACAGTTATCCTACAATGAGCAGTTCTTC. J is TRBJ2-1 and V is TRBV27; a weak D match, TRBD1 (6 bases). V lost 5 bases and J 1 base, leaving 15 bases between the germline ends. The CDR3 loop spans 16 amino acids. Germline V gene sequence: CDR1 MNHEY, CDR2 SMNVEV (reference sequence).

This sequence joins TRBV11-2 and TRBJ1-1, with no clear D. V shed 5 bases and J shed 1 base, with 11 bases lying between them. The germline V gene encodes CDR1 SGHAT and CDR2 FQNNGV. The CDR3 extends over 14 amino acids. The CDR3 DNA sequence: TGTGCCAGCAGCAACCCCCCAGAGAACACTGAAGCTTTCTTT. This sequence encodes CASSNPPENTEAFF. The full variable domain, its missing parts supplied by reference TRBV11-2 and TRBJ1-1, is EAGVAQSPRYKIIEKRQSVAFWCNPISGHATLYWYQQILGQGPKLLIQFQNNGVVDDSQLPKDRFSAERLKGVDSTLKIQPAKLEDSAVYLCASSNPPENTEAFFGQGTRLTVV.

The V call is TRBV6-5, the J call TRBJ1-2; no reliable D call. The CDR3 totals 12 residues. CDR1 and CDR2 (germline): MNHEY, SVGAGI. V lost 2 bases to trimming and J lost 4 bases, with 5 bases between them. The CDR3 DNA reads TGTGCCAGCAGTTACAACGGCTATGGCTACACCTTC. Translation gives CASSYNGYGYTF.

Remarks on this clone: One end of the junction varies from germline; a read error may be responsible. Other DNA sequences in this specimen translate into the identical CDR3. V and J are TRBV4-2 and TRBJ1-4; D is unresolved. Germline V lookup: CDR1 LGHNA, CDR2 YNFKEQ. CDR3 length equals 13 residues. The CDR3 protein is CASSQSRDEKLFF. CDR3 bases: TGTGCCAGCAGCCAATCGAGGGATGAAAAACTGTTCTTT.

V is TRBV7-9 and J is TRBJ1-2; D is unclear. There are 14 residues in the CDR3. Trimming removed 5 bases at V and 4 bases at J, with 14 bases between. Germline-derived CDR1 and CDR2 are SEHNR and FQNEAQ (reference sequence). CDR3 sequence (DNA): TGTGCCAGCAGCCCTGCTGGTTACTTCTATGGCTACACCTTC. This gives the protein CASSPAGYFYGYTF. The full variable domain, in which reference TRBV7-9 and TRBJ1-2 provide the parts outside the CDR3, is DTGVSQNPRHKITKRGQNVTFRCDPISEHNRLYWYRQTLGQGPEFLTYFQNEAQLEKSRLLSDRFSAERPKGSFSTLEIQRTEQGDSAMYLCASSPAGYFYGYTFGSGTRLTVV.

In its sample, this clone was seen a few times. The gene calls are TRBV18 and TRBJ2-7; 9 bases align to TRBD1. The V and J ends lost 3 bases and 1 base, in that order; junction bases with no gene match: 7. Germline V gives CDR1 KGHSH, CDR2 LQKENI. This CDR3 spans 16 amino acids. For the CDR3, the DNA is TGTGCCAGCTCACCCCTAGGGACAGGGCAGTCCTACGAGCAGTACTTC. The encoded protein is CASSPLGTGQSYEQYF. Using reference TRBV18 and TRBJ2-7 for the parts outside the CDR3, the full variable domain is NAGVMQNPRHLVRRRGQEARLRCSPMKGHSHVYWYRQLPEEGLKFMVYLQKENIIDESGMPKERFSAEFPKEGPSILRIQQVVRGDSAAYFCASSPLGTGQSYEQYFGPGTRLTVT.

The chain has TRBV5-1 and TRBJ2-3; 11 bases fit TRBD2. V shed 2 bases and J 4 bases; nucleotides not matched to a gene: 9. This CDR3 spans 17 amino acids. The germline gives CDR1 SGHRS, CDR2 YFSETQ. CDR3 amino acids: CASSFMLLAGVPDTQYF. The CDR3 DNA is TGCGCCAGCAGCTTTATGCTACTAGCGGGAGTCCCAGATACGCAGTATTTT.

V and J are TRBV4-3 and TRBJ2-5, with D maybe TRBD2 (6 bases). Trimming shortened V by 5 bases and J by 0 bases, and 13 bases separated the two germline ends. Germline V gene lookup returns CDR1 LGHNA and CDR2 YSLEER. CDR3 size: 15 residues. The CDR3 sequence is CASSYKEGYQETQYF. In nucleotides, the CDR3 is TGCGCCAGCAGCTACAAGGAGGGATACCAAGAGACCCAGTACTTC.

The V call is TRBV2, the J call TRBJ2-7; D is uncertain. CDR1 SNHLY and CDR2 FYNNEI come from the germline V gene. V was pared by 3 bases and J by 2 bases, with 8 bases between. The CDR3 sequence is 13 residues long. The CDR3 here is CASSDQVTYEQYF. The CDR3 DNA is TGTGCCAGCAGTGATCAGGTAACCTACGAGCAGTACTTC.

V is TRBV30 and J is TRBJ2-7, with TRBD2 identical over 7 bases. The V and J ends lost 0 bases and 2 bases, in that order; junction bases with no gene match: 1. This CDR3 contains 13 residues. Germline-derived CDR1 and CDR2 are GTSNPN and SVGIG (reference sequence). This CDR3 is CAWSVGLAYEQYF. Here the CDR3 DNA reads TGTGCCTGGAGTGTAGGACTAGCCTACGAGCAGTACTTC.

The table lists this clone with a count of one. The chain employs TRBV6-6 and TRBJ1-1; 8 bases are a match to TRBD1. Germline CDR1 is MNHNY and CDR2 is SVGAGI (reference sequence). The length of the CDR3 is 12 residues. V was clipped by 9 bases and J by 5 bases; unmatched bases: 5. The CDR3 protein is CASGQGGTEAFF. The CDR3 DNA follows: TGTGCCAGTGGACAGGGAGGAACTGAAGCTTTCTTT.